The clone carrying this TCR beta chain was seen ten or more times. The data are from a study of T cells after yellow fever vaccination. Trimming cost V 5 bases and J 5 bases; bases outside gene matches: 3. Germline CDR1 SGHTA, CDR2 FQGTGA. The CDR3 length is 14 residues. TCRdb processed the 5' RACE reads anew with MiXCR; each CDR3 protein has one entry. The sample has around 140,000 distinct CDR3 sequences; just over 6.5% are singletons. The J gene is TRBJ2-7, the V gene TRBV7-3; 13 positions agree with TRBD2. The clonotype originates from a man younger than 45 who received the YFV17D yellow fever vaccine. The material was CD4+ T cells sorted from PBMCs, obtained 10 days after the yellow fever booster vaccination. Here the CDR3 reads CASSHGLAGDEQYF. CDR3 in DNA: TGTGCCAGCAGCCATGGACTAGCGGGAGACGAGCAGTACTTC.